What follows describes a single T cell receptor beta chain. Germline loops: CDR1 SGHRS, CDR2 YFSETQ. The CDR3 has 15 residues. Germline trimming cut 2 bases from V and 5 bases from J; bases unmatched to any gene: 6. Stated time point: week 3, after first cycle of checkpoint inhibitor. Disease control meant complete response, partial response or stable disease at 12 weeks. The data were taken from a study of blood T cell dynamics during melanoma immunotherapy. On the study more broadly: Metastatic melanoma patients received first-line pembrolizumab or nivolumab plus ipilimumab.

DNA loading was fixed at about 340 ng for all bulk PBMC samples. Repertoires were generated with immunoSEQ multiplex PCR, while TCRdb's copy carries only in-frame clones and drops some. This table has about 12,000 clones, more than 75% appearing once. The sample here was blood, taken from a patient treated with checkpoint blockade. The rearrangement uses TRBV5-1 and TRBJ2-1; TRBD2 matches at 8 bases. The clonotype comes from a human donor with melanoma. The CDR3 loop reads CASSFDSGTNNEQFF. In nucleotides, the CDR3 is TGCGCCAGCAGCTTCGATAGCGGGACAAACAATGAGCAGTTCTTC. Using reference TRBV5-1 and TRBJ2-1 for the parts outside the CDR3, the full variable domain is KAGVTQTPRYLIKTRGQQVTLSCSPISGHRSVSWYQQTPGQGLQFLFEYFSETQRNKGNFPGRFSGRQFSNSRSEMNVSTLELGDSALYLCASSFDSGTNNEQFFGPGTRLTVL.